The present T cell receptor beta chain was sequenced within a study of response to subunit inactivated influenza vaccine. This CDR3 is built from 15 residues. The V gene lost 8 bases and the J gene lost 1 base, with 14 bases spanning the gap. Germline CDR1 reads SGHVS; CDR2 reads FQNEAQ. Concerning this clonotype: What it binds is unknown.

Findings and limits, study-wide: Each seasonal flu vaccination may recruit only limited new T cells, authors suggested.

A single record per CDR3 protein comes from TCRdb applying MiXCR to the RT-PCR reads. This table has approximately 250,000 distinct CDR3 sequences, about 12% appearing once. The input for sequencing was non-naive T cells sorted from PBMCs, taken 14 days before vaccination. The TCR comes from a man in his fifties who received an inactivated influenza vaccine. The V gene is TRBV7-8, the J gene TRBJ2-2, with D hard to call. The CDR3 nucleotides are TGTGCCAGCCAGCTCTCGGTTAAGAACACCGGGGAGCTGTTTTTT. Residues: CASQLSVKNTGELFF.